A selection of T cell receptor beta chains follows, all from one sample in a study of blood T cell repertoires in COVID-19. Assay used: immunoSEQ multiplex PCR; TCRdb lists only in-frame clones, some missing. Here the sample spans around 270,000 clones, about 91% being singletons. Sequencing input: peripheral blood. Receptors were obtained from a person aged 18 to 35 with COVID-19, enrolled during active disease. Both conserved end residues are part of each CDR3. The D gene is left open where the match is weak. Rows may omit the clone size; those that give it use once, few, many or a size class.

clone_size,j_call,d_call,v_call,cdr3_aa,cdr3_nt
-,TRBJ1-1,-,TRBV18,CASSRQGNTEAFF,TGTGCCAGCTCACGGCAGGGAAACACTGAAGCTTTCTTT
-,TRBJ2-2,-,TRBV24-1,CATSPWPQGSTGELFF,TGTGCCACCAGCCCTTGGCCCCAGGGGAGCACCGGGGAGCTGTTTTTT
-,TRBJ2-7,-,TRBV11-2,CASSYTYEQYF,TGTGCCAGCAGCTACACATACGAGCAGTACTTC
few,TRBJ1-1,-,TRBV19,CASSIGGYTEAFF,TGTGCCAGTAGTATAGGCGGCTACACTGAAGCTTTCTTT
-,TRBJ2-1,TRBD2,TRBV5-1,CASSSLADNNEQFF,TGCGCCAGCAGCTCGCTAGCGGATAACAATGAGCAGTTCTTC
-,TRBJ1-1,-,TRBV4-2,CASSQGDEAFF,TGTGCCAGCAGCCAAGGAGATGAAGCTTTCTTT
-,TRBJ1-2,-,TRBV2,CASKGWEGYGYTF,TGTGCCAGCAAGGGATGGGAGGGCTATGGCTACACCTTC
-,TRBJ2-3,TRBD2,TRBV4-1,CASNSLAGGPEDTQYF,TGCGCCAGCAACTCACTAGCGGGAGGGCCGGAGGATACGCAGTATTTT
-,TRBJ2-4,-,TRBV28,CASSPASAGLAKNIQYF,TGTGCCAGCAGTCCCGCTAGCGCAGGCCTAGCCAAAAACATTCAGTACTTC
-,TRBJ1-6,-,TRBV6-1,CASSEQGWATPPSPLHF,TGTGCCAGCAGTGAACAGGGCTGGGCCACACCGCCTTCACCCCTCCACTTT
-,TRBJ2-7,TRBD2,TRBV5-8,CASARTSGFVGSYEQYF,TGTGCCAGCGCAAGGACTAGCGGTTTCGTTGGGTCCTACGAGCAGTACTTC
-,TRBJ2-1,TRBD2,TRBV3-1/TRBV3-2,CASSQGASGRPPYNEQFF,TGTGCCAGCAGCCAAGGGGCTAGCGGGAGGCCCCCCTACAATGAGCAGTTCTTC
-,TRBJ2-1,TRBD2,TRBV9,CASSVARGGASGGNEQFF,TGTGCCAGCAGCGTAGCCCGGGGTGGGGCTAGCGGGGGTAATGAGCAGTTCTTC
-,TRBJ1-4,TRBD1,TRBV9,CASSVDWTGDEKLFF,TGTGCCAGCAGCGTAGACTGGACAGGGGATGAAAAACTGTTTTTT
-,TRBJ1-1,-,TRBV6-2/TRBV6-3,CASSSLSEAFF,TGTGCCAGCAGTTCACTAAGTGAAGCTTTCTTT
-,TRBJ1-1,-,TRBV19,CASSTSRENTEAFF,TGTGCCAGTAGTACCTCCAGGGAGAACACTGAAGCTTTCTTT
once,TRBJ2-7,TRBD1,TRBV5-1,CASSLDGQDPDEQYF,TGCGCCAGCAGCTTGGACGGACAGGACCCGGACGAGCAGTACTTC
-,TRBJ2-5,-,TRBV5-8,CASSLNVVTGRGETQYF,TGTGCCAGCAGTCTAAATGTCGTAACAGGGCGAGGGGAGACCCAGTACTTC
once,TRBJ2-2,-,TRBV29-1,CSVVLAENTGELFF,TGCAGCGTTGTATTAGCGGAGAACACCGGGGAGCTGTTTTTT
-,TRBJ2-7,TRBD2,TRBV10-3,CAISEPGLAGLSEQYF,TGTGCCATCAGTGAGCCGGGACTAGCGGGATTAAGCGAGCAGTACTTC
once,TRBJ2-2,TRBD2,TRBV5-1,CASSLAGRDTGELFF,TGCGCCAGCAGCTTAGCGGGAAGGGACACCGGGGAGCTGTTTTTT
once,TRBJ1-4,TRBD1,TRBV2,CASRSGTGDEKLFF,TGTGCCAGCAGGTCCGGGACAGGGGATGAAAAACTGTTTTTT
-,TRBJ2-2,-,TRBV4-1,CASSQVTGVRTGELFF,TGCGCCAGCAGCCAAGTGACGGGAGTGCGTACCGGGGAGCTGTTTTTT
-,TRBJ2-1,TRBD2,TRBV19,CASNPTSGVIVQFF,TGTGCCAGTAACCCAACTAGCGGTGTGATCGTGCAGTTCTTC
-,TRBJ2-7,-,TRBV25-1,CASSALQGNSGSGEQYF,TGTGCCAGCAGTGCCCTACAGGGGAACAGCGGGAGTGGCGAGCAGTACTTC
-,TRBJ2-7,TRBD2,TRBV6-2/TRBV6-3,CASSYSKSAASGSYEQYF,TGTGCCAGCAGTTACTCGAAGTCAGCGGCTAGCGGGAGTTACGAGCAGTACTTC
-,TRBJ2-7,-,TRBV19,CASGAYYEQYF,TGTGCCAGTGGGGCCTACTACGAGCAGTACTTC
-,TRBJ2-7,TRBD2,TRBV7-2,CASSLPGLAGAEGYF,TGTGCCAGCAGCTTGCCGGGACTAGCGGGGGCCGAGGGGTACTTC
few,TRBJ1-5,-,TRBV28,CASSLGGAGDQPQHF,TGTGCCAGCAGTTTGGGGGGGGCAGGAGATCAGCCCCAGCATTTT
-,TRBJ2-7,-,TRBV6-2/TRBV6-3,CASSYRRGPDEQYF,TGTGCCAGCAGTTACCGCAGGGGCCCTGACGAGCAGTACTTC
-,TRBJ1-1,-,TRBV3-1/TRBV3-2,CASSRRGDTEAFF,TGTGCCAGCAGCCGCCGGGGAGACACTGAAGCTTTCTTT
-,TRBJ1-1,-,TRBV30,CACDSSGSEAFF,TGTGCCTGTGACTCATCGGGGAGTGAAGCTTTCTTT
once,TRBJ1-6,-,TRBV6-1,CASSEGQGSSPLHF,TGTGCCAGCAGTGAAGGTCAGGGCAGCTCACCCCTCCACTTT
-,TRBJ2-1,TRBD1,TRBV27,CASRKGASYNEQFF,TGTGCCAGTCGAAAGGGGGCCTCCTACAATGAGCAGTTCTTC
-,TRBJ1-6,-,TRBV14,CASRRGNSPLHF,TGTGCCAGCAGGCGGGGTAATTCACCCCTCCACTTT
-,TRBJ2-1,TRBD2,TRBV4-2,CASSRTSGSLIGEQFF,TGTGCCAGCAGCCGTACTAGCGGGAGTCTTATTGGTGAGCAGTTCTTC
-,TRBJ2-7,TRBD1,TRBV28,CASSPWTGGSYEQYF,TGTGCCAGCAGTCCTTGGACAGGGGGAAGCTACGAGCAGTACTTC
-,TRBJ2-1,-,TRBV5-8,CASSWGESSYNEQFF,TGTGCCAGCAGCTGGGGGGAGAGCTCCTACAATGAGCAGTTCTTC